The present TCR beta chain was sequenced within a study of T cells expressing NK-cell markers. Study at large: Just one sequenced donor of eight was HCMV-seronegative, while seven were seropositive. Overall study results and limits: Whether expanded NKG2C+ T cell clones were HCMV specific stayed uncertain.

CDR3 size: 15 residues. From germline, CDR1 is SGHRS and CDR2 YFSETQ. To note about this clonotype: The antigen remains undetermined.

Production of TCR beta cDNA relied on 5'RACE template switching with UMIs. TCRdb re-called the 5' RACE reads and gives one entry per CDR3 protein, without DNA. The listing contains about 180,000 distinct CDR3 sequences. This rearrangement joins TRBV5-1 to TRBJ2-5; TCRdb indicates TRBD1, and absent DNA this call remains unverified. Sequencing was done on a sample of blood T cells: a sorted CD56 or NKG2C T cell subset, CD4+ or CD8+ T cells, or bulk PBMC T cells (not recorded which). This TCR was sampled from a man aged 18-69 years in good health. CDR3 loop: CASSSGTASRETQYF. The whole variable domain, remainder taken from reference TRBV5-1 and TRBJ2-5, is KAGVTQTPRYLIKTRGQQVTLSCSPISGHRSVSWYQQTPGQGLQFLFEYFSETQRNKGNFPGRFSGRQFSNSRSEMNVSTLELGDSALYLCASSSGTASRETQYFGPGTRLLVL.